A selection of T cell receptor beta chains follows, all from one sample in a study of blood T cells in healthy people across ages. TCRdb re-called the 5' RACE reads with MiXCR, one entry per CDR3 protein. The sample lists about 800,000 distinct CDR3 sequences, roughly 64% occurring once. What was sequenced was blood. Receptor source: a man aged 30 to 45 in good health. Each CDR3 is given with its conserved first and last residue. D genes are given only for firm matches. Expanded clones get a size class; other rows say once, few or many, or leave the size out.

V	size	J	D	CDR3	DNA
TRBV28	NA	TRBJ2-5	NA	CASSLSPRHWGETQYF	TGTGCCAGCAGTTTATCACCCAGACACTGGGGAGAGACCCAGTACTTC
TRBV29-1	NA	TRBJ2-5	TRBD1	CSVDLGQGRNERYF	TGCAGCGTTGATTTAGGACAGGGCCGCAACGAGCGGTACTTC
TRBV5-1	few	TRBJ2-7	NA	CASSPWGPRSSYEQYF	TGCGCCAGCAGCCCCTGGGGGCCGAGGAGCTCCTACGAGCAGTACTTC
TRBV29-1	few	TRBJ2-1	NA	CSVGGRLSSYNEQFF	TGCAGCGTTGGAGGACGTTTGAGCTCCTACAATGAGCAGTTCTTC
TRBV2	once	TRBJ2-3	TRBD2	CASSAGLQFTDTQYF	TGTGCCAGCAGTGCGGGACTACAATTCACAGATACGCAGTATTTT
TRBV6-2/TRBV6-3	NA	TRBJ2-7	NA	CASSSPPSTAYEQYF	TGTGCCAGCAGTTCCCCTCCCTCTACGGCCTACGAGCAGTACTTC
TRBV29-1	few	TRBJ2-5	NA	CSPRGQETQYF	TGCAGCCCGAGGGGGCAAGAGACCCAGTACTTC
TRBV27	NA	TRBJ2-3	NA	CASSLWARTSTDTQYF	TGTGCCAGCAGTTTATGGGCCCGGACCTCTACAGATACGCAGTATTTT
TRBV7-2	many	TRBJ2-3	NA	CASSLAGRVQYF	TGTGCCAGCAGCTTAGCGGGGAGAGTTCAGTATTTT
TRBV7-2	NA	TRBJ1-1	TRBD1	CASSPSTGVGTEAFF	TGTGCCAGCAGCCCCTCGACAGGGGTAGGAACTGAAGCTTTCTTT
TRBV20-1	NA	TRBJ2-7	TRBD2	CSARGGLGLATYEQYF	TGCAGTGCTAGAGGGGGACTGGGACTAGCGACCTACGAGCAGTACTTC
TRBV15	NA	TRBJ2-3	TRBD2	CATSRGAGGRDTQYF	TGTGCCACCAGCAGAGGGGCGGGGGGGAGAGATACGCAGTATTTT
TRBV29-1	NA	TRBJ2-5	NA	CSVDIQGQETQYF	TGCAGCGTTGACATCCAGGGTCAGGAGACCCAGTACTTC
TRBV9	NA	TRBJ2-5	TRBD2	CASSVQAGAGETQYF	TGTGCCAGCAGCGTTCAAGCGGGAGCGGGAGAGACCCAGTACTTC